This TCR beta chain was captured in a study of T cell repertoires in aging, cancer and after chemotherapy. TRB rearrangements spanning V, D and J were amplified using mixed TRB-A/B primers. TCRdb reanalysed the multiplex PCR reads using MiXCR and keeps one entry per CDR3 protein. This table holds over a thousand distinct CDR3 sequences, roughly 30% found once. The template was genomic DNA from peripheral blood, not RNA. Trimming removed 1 base from V and 6 bases from J, with 7 bases in between. This CDR3 contains 12 residues. Germline V gene lookup returns CDR1 LNHNV and CDR2 YYDKDF (reference sequence).

The chain couples TRBV15 to TRBJ2-7; unclear D gene. The source is a human donor with a solid tumor. The sequenced sample consisted of blood. Here the CDR3 DNA reads TGTGCCACCAGCAGAGTTTGGGGCGAGCAGTACTTC. Protein sequence: CATSRVWGEQYF.